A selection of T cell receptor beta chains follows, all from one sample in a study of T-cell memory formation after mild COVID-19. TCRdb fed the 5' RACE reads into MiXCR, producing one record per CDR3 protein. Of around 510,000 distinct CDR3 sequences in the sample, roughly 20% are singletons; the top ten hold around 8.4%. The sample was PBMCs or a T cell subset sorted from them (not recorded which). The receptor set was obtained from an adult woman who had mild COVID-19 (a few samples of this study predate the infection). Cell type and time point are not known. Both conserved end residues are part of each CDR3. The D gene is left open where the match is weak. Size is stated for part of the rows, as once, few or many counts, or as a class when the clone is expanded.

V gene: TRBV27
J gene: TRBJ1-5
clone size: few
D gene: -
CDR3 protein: CASRGNNQPQHF
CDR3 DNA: TGTGCCAGCAGGGGTAACAATCAGCCCCAGCATTTT

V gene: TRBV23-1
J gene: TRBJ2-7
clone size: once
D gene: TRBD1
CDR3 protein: CASSQPGQSSYEQYF
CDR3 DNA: TGCGCCAGCAGTCAGCCGGGACAGAGCTCCTACGAGCAGTACTTC

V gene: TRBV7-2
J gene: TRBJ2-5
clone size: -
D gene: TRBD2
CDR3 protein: CASSLWKRGLKETQYF
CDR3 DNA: TGTGCCAGCAGCTTATGGAAGCGGGGACTAAAAGAGACCCAGTACTTC

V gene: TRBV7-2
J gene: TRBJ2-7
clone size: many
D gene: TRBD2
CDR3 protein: CASSPQAGSRSYEQYF
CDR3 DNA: TGTGCCAGCAGCCCGCAAGCGGGAAGCCGCTCCTACGAGCAGTACTTC

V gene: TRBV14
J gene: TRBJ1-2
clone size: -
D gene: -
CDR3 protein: CASSQDGGYYGYTF
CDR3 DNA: TGTGCCAGCAGCCAAGACGGCGGATACTATGGCTACACCTTC

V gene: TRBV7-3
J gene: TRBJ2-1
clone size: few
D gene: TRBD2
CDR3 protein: CASSSSGTSGSEEQFF
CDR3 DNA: TGTGCCAGCAGCTCGTCCGGGACTAGCGGGAGCGAGGAGCAGTTCTTC

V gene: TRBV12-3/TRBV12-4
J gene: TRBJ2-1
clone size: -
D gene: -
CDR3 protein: CASKNTGSNEQFF
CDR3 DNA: TGTGCCAGCAAGAATACAGGGTCCAATGAGCAGTTCTTC

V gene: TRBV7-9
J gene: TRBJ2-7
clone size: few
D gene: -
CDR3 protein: CASSRDGGSYEQYF
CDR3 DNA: TGTGCCAGCAGCAGGGACGGGGGCTCCTACGAGCAGTACTTC

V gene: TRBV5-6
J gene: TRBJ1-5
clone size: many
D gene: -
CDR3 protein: CASSLGELGNQPQHF
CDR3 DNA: TGTGCCAGCAGCTTGGGTGAATTGGGGAATCAGCCCCAGCATTTT

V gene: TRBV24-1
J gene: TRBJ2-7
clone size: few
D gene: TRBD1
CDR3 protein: CATSDRGLSYEQYF
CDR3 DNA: TGTGCCACCAGTGACAGGGGGCTTTCCTACGAGCAGTACTTC

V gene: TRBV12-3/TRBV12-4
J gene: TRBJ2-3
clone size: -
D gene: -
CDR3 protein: CASSPGRTDTQYF
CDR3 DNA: TGTGCCAGCAGTCCAGGGAGGACAGATACGCAGTATTTT

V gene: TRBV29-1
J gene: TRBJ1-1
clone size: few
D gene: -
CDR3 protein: CSVVGRNTEAFF
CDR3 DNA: TGCAGCGTTGTTGGCCGAAACACTGAAGCTTTCTTT

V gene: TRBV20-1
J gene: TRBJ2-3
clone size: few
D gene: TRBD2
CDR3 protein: CSAIARLAGVFGTDTQYF
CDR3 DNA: TGCAGTGCTATAGCTCGCCTAGCGGGGGTCTTCGGGACAGATACGCAGTATTTT

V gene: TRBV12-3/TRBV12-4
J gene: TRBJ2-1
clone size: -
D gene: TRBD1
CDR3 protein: CASSRGQGAANEQFF
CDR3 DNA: TGTGCCAGCAGTCGGGGACAGGGGGCCGCCAATGAGCAGTTCTTC

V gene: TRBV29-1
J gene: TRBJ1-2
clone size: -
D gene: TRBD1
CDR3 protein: CSDGTGAF
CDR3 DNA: TGCAGCGATGGGACAGGCGCCTTC

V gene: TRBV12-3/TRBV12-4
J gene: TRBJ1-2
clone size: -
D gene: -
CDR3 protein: CASSLILRAAGKGGYTF
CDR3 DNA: TGTGCCAGCAGCCTAATTCTCCGGGCGGCGGGGAAGGGTGGCTACACCTTC

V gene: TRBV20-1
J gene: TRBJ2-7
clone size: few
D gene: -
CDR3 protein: CSARDRGKRYEQYF
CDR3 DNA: TGCAGTGCTAGAGATCGTGGTAAAAGATACGAGCAGTACTTC

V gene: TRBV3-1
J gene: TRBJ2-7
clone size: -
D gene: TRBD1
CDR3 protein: CASSQEDRTYEQYF
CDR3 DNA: TGTGCCAGCAGCCAAGAGGACAGGACCTACGAGCAGTACTTC

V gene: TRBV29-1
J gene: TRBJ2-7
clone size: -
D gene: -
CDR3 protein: CSVPQGYEQYF
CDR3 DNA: TGCAGCGTCCCACAGGGATACGAGCAGTACTTC

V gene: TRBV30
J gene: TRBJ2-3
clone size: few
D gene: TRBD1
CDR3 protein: CAWSVNRGADTQYF
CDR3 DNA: TGTGCCTGGAGTGTCAACAGGGGGGCAGATACGCAGTATTTT

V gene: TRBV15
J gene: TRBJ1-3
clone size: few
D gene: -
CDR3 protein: CATSPQGRSSGNTIYF
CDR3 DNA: TGTGCCACCAGCCCACAGGGACGGAGCTCTGGAAACACCATATATTTT

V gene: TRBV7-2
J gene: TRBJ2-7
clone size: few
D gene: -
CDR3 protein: CASSSSYYSEQYF
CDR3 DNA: TGTGCCAGCAGCTCTAGCTATTACTCCGAGCAGTACTTC

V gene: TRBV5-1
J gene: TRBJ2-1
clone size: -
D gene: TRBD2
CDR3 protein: CASSLAELAGYNEQFF
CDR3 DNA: TGCGCCAGCAGCTTGGCGGAACTAGCGGGCTACAATGAGCAGTTCTTC

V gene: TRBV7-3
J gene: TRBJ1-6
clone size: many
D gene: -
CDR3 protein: CASARGILEPLHF
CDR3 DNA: TGTGCCAGCGCCAGGGGAATTTTAGAGCCCCTCCACTTT

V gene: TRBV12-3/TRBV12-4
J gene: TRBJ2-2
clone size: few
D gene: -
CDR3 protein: CASSPRTGGLAGGRTGELFF
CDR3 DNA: TGTGCCAGCAGTCCCCGGACAGGGGGGCTAGCGGGAGGAAGAACCGGGGAGCTGTTTTTT

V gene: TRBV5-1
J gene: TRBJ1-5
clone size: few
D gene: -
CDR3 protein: CASSLGDNQPQHF
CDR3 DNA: TGCGCCAGCAGCTTGGGGGACAATCAGCCCCAGCATTTT

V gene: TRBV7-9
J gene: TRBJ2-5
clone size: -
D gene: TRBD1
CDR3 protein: CASSPSGQGLQTQYF
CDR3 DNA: TGTGCCAGCAGCCCCTCCGGACAGGGGCTACAGACCCAGTACTTC

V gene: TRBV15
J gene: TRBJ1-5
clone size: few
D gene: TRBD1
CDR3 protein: CATSFDRGVSQPQHF
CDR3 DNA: TGTGCCACCAGCTTTGACAGGGGTGTCAGTCAGCCCCAGCATTTT

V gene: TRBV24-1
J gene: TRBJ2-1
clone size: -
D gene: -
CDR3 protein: CATSVTGISSYNEQFF
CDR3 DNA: TGTGCCACCAGTGTCACAGGGATTAGCTCCTACAATGAGCAGTTCTTC

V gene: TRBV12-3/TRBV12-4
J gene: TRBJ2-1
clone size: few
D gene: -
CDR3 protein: CASSLPRTQQFF
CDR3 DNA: TGTGCCAGCAGTCTTCCACGGACCCAGCAGTTCTTC

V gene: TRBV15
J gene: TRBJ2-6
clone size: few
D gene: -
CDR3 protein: CATSRDRYSGANVLTF
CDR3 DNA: TGTGCCACCAGCAGAGACCGGTACTCTGGGGCCAACGTCCTGACTTTC

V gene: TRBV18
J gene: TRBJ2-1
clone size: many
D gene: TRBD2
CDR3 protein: CASSPTSKTEQFF
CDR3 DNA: TGTGCCAGCTCACCGACTAGCAAGACTGAGCAGTTCTTC

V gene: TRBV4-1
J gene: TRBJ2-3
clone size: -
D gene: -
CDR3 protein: CASSLRLDSSTDTQYF
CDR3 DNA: TGCGCCAGCAGCCTTCGACTAGATAGTAGCACAGATACGCAGTATTTT

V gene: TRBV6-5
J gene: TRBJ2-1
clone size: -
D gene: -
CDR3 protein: CASSYRQRPSYNEQFF
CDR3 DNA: TGTGCCAGCAGTTACCGGCAGCGCCCTTCCTACAATGAGCAGTTCTTC

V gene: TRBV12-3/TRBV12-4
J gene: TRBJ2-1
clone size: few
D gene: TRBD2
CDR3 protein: CASSFSGSLYNEQFF
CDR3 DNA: TGTGCCAGCAGTTTCAGCGGGAGTCTATACAATGAGCAGTTCTTC

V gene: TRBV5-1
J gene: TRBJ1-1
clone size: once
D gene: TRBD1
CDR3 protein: CASSGTGEGTEAFF
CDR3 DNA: TGCGCCAGCAGCGGGACAGGGGAGGGCACTGAAGCTTTCTTT

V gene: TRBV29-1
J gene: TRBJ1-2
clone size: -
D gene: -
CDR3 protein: CSVEDRHYGYTF
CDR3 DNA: TGCAGCGTTGAAGATCGGCACTATGGCTACACCTTC

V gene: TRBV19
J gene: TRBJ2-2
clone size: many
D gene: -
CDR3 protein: CASSRETGELFF
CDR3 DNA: TGTGCCAGTAGTAGGGAGACCGGGGAGCTGTTTTTT

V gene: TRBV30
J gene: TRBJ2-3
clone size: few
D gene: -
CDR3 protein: CARSAGSTDTQYF
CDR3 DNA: TGTGCCCGCTCAGCGGGCAGCACAGATACGCAGTATTTT

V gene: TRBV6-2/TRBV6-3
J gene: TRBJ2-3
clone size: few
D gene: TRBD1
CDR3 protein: CASSSVEGAPQYF
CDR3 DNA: TGTGCCAGCAGTTCAGTTGAGGGGGCTCCGCAGTATTTT

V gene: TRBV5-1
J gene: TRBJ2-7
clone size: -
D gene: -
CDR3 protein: CASNLDGGSYEQYF
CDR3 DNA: TGCGCCAGCAACTTGGACGGCGGCTCCTACGAGCAGTACTTC

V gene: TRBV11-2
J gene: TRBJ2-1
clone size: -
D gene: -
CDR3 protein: CASSPVTETPEQFF
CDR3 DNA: TGTGCCAGCAGCCCGGTGACGGAGACACCAGAGCAGTTCTTC

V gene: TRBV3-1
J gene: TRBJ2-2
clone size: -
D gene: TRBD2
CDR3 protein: CASSQISSGANTGELFF
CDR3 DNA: TGTGCCAGCAGCCAGATATCTAGCGGGGCTAACACCGGGGAGCTGTTTTTT